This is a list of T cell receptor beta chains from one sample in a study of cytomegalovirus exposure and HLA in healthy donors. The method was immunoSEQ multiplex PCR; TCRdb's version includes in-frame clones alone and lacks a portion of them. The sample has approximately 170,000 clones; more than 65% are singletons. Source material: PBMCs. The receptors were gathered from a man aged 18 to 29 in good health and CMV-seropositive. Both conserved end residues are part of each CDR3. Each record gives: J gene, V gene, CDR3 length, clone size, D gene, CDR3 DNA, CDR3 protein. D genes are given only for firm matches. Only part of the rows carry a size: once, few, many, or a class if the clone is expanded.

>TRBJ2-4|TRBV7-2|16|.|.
TGTGCCAGCAGCTTTTCCGGACAGTGGGCCAAAAACATTCAGTACTTC
CASSFSGQWAKNIQYF
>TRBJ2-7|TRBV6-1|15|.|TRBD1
TGTGCCAGCAGTTTAATCCGGGACAGGAGCTACGAGCAGTACTTC
CASSLIRDRSYEQYF
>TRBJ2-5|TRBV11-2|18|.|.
TGTGCCAGCAGCTTAGGCCCCGACAGGGGAGGGGGGCAAGGGACCCAGTACTTC
CASSLGPDRGGGQGTQYF
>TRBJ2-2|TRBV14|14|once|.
TGTGCCAGCAGCCGGGACACCAACACCGGGGAGCTGTTTTTT
CASSRDTNTGELFF
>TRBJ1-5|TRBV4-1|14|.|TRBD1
TGCGCCAGCAGCCGACAGGGCGGGGCTCAGCCCCAGCATTTT
CASSRQGGAQPQHF
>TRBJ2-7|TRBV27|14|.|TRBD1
TGTGCCAGCAGTCTGGGACAGGGTATCTACGAGCAGTACTTC
CASSLGQGIYEQYF
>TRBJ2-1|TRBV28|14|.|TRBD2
TGTGCCAGCACCCCCCTACGGGGGGTCAATGAGCAGTTCTTC
CASTPLRGVNEQFF
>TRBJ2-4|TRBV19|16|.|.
TGTGCCAGTAGTAGCCCTGGGCAGGGGCGCAAAGACATTCAGTACTTC
CASSSPGQGRKDIQYF
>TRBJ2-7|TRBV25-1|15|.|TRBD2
TGTGCCAGCATGGGGGCGGGAGGGTCGTCCTACGAGCAGTACTTC
CASMGAGGSSYEQYF
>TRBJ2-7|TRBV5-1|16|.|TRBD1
TGCGCCAGCAGCCGTGCCCACCGGGACAGGAACTACGAGCAGTACTTC
CASSRAHRDRNYEQYF
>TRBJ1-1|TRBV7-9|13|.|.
TGTGCCAGCAGCTTTGGCCAGGGCTCTGAAGCTTTCTTT
CASSFGQGSEAFF
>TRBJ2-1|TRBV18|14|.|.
TGTGCCAGCTCACCAGTGGTGGGGGGGGCTGAGCAGTTCTTC
CASSPVVGGAEQFF
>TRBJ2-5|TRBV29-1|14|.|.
TGCAGCGTTGAGGAGATAAGGGAGCAAAAGACCCAGTACTTC
CSVEEIREQKTQYF
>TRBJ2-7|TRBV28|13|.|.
TGTGCCAGCAGTACGCCGGGATCCCCCCGGCAGTACTTC
CASSTPGSPRQYF